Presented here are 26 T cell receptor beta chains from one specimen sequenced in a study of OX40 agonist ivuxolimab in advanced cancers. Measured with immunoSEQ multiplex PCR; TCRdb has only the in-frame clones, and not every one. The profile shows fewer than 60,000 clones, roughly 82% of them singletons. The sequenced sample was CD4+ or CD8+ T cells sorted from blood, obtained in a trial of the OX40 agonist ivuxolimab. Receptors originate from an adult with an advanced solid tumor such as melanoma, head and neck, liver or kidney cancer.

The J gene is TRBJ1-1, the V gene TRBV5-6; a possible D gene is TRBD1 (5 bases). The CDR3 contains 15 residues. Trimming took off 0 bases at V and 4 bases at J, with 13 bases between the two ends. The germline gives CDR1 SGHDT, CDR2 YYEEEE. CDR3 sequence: CASSLARGERTEAFF. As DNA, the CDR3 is TGTGCCAGCAGCTTGGCCCGGGGGGAACGCACTGAAGCTTTCTTT.

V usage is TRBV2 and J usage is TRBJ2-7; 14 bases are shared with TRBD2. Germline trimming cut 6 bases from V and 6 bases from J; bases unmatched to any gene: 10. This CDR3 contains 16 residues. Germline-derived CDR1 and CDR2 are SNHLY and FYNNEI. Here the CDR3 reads CASRGGLAGGRAEQYF. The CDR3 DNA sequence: TGTGCCAGCAGAGGCGGACTAGCGGGAGGCCGCGCCGAGCAGTACTTC.

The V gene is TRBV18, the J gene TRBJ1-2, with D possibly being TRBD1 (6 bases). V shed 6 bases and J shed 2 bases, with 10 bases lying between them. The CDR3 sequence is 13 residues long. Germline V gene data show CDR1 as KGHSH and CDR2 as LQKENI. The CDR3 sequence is CASSRTANYGYTF. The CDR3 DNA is TGTGCCAGCTCCCGGACAGCAAACTATGGCTACACCTTC.

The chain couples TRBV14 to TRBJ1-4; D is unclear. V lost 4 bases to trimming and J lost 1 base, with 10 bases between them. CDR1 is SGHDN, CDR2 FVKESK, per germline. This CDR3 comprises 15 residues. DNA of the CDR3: TGTGCCAGCAGCCGGGGAGGGATAACTAATGAAAAACTGTTTTTT. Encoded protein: CASSRGGITNEKLFF.

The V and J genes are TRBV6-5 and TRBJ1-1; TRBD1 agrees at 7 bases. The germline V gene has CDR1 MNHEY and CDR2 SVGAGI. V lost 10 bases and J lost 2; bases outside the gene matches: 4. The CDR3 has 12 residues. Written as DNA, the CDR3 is TGTGCCACAAGACAGGGCAACACTGAAGCTTTCTTT. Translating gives CATRQGNTEAFF.

CDR3 DNA sequence: TGTGCCAGTAGTATAACCAGGTTTGGCTATGGCTACACCTTC. Amino acids: CASSITRFGYGYTF. The chain links TRBV19 to TRBJ1-2; D is unclear. Trimming took 2 bases from V and 4 from J, leaving 11 bases between them. The CDR3 has 14 amino acids. The germline gives CDR1 LNHDA, CDR2 SQIVND (reference sequence).

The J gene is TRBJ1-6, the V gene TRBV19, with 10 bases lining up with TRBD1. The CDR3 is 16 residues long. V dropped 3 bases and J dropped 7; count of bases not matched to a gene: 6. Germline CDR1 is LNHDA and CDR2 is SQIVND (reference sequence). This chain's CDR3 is CASSMRQGARNSPLHF. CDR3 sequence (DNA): TGTGCCAGTAGTATGAGACAGGGGGCGCGGAATTCACCCCTCCACTTT.

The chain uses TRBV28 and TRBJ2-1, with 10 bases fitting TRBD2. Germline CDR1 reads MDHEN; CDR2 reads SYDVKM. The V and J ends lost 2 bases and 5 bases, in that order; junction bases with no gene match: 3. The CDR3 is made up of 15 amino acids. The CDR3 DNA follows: TGTGCCAGCAGTTTAAAGGGACTAGCGAACAATGAGCAGTTCTTC. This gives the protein CASSLKGLANNEQFF.

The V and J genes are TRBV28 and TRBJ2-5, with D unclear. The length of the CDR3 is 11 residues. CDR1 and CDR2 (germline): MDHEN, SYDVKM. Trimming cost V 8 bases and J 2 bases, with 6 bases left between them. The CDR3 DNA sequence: TGTGCCAGCTGGGCGCAAGAGACCCAGTACTTC. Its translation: CASWAQETQYF. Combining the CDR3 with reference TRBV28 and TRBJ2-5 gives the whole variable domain DVKVTQSSRYLVKRTGEKVFLECVQDMDHENMFWYRQDPGLGLRLIYFSYDVKMKEKGDIPEGYSVSREKKERFSLILESASTNQTSMYLCASWAQETQYFGPGTRLLVL.

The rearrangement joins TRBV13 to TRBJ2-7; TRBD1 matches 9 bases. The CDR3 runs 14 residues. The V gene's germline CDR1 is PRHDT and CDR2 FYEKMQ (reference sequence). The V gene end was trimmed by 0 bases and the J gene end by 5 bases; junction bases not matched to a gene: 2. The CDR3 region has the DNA TGTGCCAGCAGCTTAGGACAGGGGGCCAACGAGCAGTACTTC. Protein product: CASSLGQGANEQYF.

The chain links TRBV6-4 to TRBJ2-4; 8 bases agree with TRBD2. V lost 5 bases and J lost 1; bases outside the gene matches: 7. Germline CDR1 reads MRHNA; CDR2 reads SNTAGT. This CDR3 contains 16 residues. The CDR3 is CASSSGTSEAKNIQYF. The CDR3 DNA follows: TGTGCCAGCAGTTCCGGGACTAGTGAGGCCAAAAACATTCAGTACTTC.

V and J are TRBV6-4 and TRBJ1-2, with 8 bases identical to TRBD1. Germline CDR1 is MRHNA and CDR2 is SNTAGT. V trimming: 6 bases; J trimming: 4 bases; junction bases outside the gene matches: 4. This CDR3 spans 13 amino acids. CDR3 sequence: CASRPTGGYGYTF. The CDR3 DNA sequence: TGTGCCAGCAGACCTACAGGGGGCTATGGCTACACCTTC.

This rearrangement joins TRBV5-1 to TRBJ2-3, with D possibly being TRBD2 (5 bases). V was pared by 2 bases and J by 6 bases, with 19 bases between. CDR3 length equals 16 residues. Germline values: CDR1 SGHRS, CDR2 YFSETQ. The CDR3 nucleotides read TGCGCCAGCAGCTTAGAGGGTCAGAGGTTGGGGGATACGCAGTATTTT. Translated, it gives CASSLEGQRLGDTQYF.

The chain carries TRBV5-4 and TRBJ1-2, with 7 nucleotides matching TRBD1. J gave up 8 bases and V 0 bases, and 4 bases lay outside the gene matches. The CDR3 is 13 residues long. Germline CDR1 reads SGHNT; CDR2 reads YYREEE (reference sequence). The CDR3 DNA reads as TGTGCCAGCAGCTTGGAAGGGGGCCGCGGCTACACCTTC. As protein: CASSLEGGRGYTF.

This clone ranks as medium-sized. The CDR3 reads CASSIGGQSSGNTIYF. CDR3 sequence (DNA): TGTGCCAGTAGTATAGGAGGACAGTCCTCTGGAAACACCATATATTTT. This chain connects TRBV19 to TRBJ1-3; weak D call: TRBD1 (6 bases). V lost 1 base and J 0 bases, leaving 10 bases between the germline ends. Germline lookup yields CDR1 LNHDA and CDR2 SQIVND (reference sequence). The CDR3 length is 16 residues.

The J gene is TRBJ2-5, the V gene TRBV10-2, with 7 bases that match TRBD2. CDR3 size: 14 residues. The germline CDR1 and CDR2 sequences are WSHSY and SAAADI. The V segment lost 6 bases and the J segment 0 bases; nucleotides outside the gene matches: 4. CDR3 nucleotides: TGCGCCAGCAGGTACGCGGGGGACCAAGAGACCCAGTACTTC. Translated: CASRYAGDQETQYF.

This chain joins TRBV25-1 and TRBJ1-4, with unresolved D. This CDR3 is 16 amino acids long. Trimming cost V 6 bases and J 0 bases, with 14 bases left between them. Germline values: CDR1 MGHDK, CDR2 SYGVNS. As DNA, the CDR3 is TGTGCCAGCAGCCCCGCCGGCCTTGCAACTAATGAAAAACTGTTTTTT. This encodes CASSPAGLATNEKLFF.

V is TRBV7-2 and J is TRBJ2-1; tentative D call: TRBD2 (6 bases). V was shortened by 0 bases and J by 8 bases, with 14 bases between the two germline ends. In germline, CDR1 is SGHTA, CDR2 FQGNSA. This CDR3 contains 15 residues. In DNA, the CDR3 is TGTGCCAGCAGCTTAGCGACTAGGTGGTTCCATGAGCAGTTCTTC. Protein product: CASSLATRWFHEQFF.

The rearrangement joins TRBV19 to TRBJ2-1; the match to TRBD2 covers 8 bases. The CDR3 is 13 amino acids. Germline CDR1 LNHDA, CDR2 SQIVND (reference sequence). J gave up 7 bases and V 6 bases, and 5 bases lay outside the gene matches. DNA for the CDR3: TGTGCCAGTAGGGCCAGCGGGAGAAATGAGCAGTTCTTC. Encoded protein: CASRASGRNEQFF.

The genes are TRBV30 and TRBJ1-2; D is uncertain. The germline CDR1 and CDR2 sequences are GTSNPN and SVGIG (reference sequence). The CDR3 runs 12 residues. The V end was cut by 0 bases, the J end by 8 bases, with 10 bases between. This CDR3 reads CAWSVGSTGYTF. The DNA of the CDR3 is TGTGCCTGGAGTGTCGGCAGCACCGGCTACACCTTC.

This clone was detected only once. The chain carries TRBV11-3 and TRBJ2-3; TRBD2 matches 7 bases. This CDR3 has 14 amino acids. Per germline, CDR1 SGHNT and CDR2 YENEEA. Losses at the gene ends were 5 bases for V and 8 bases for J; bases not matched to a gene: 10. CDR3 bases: TGTGCCAGCAGCCTTGGGACTACCCTAGGTACGCAGTATTTT. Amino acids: CASSLGTTLGTQYF.

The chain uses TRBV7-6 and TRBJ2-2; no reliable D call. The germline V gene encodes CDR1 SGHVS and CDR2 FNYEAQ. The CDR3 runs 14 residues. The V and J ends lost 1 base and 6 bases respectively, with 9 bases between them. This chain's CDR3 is CASSLGQSSGELFF. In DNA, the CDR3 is TGTGCCAGCAGCTTAGGCCAATCGTCCGGGGAGCTGTTTTTT.

The CDR3 DNA reads as TGCGCCAGCAGCTTGGAGGGGGGACTTACCTACGAGCAGTACTTC. This sequence encodes CASSLEGGLTYEQYF. The rearrangement joins TRBV5-1 to TRBJ2-7; tentatively, D is TRBD1 or TRBD2 (6 bases each). V lost 0 bases and J 2 bases, leaving 12 bases between the germline ends. The CDR3 has 15 amino acids. The germline V gene encodes CDR1 SGHRS and CDR2 YFSETQ.

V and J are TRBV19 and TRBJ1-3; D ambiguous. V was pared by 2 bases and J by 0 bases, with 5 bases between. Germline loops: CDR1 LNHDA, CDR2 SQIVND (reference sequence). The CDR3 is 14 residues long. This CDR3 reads CASSITSSGNTIYF. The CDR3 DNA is TGTGCCAGTAGTATAACCAGCTCTGGAAACACCATATATTTT.

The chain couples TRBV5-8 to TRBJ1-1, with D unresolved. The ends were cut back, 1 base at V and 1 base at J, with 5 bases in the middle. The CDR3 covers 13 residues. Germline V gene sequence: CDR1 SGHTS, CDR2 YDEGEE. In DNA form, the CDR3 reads TGTGCCAGCAGCTTGCACAAGAACACTGAAGCTTTCTTT. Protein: CASSLHKNTEAFF.

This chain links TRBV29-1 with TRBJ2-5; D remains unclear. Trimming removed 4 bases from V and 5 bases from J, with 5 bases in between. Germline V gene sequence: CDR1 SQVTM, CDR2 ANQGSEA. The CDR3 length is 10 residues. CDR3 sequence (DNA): TGCAGCGTTGCTTGGGAGACCCAGTACTTC. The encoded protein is CSVAWETQYF.